Below are 28 T cell receptor beta chains sequenced from a single sample in a study of Graves' ophthalmopathy and Graves' hyperthyroidism. Investigators amplified TCR beta CDR3 regions from RNA transcripts. Amplification began with first-round RT-PCR using HTBI primers, then second-round multiplex PCR was performed. Via MiXCR, TCRdb re-called the multiplex PCR reads, giving one row per CDR3 protein. The sample carries about 1.2 million distinct CDR3 sequences, about two fifths recorded once. Source material: peripheral blood or thyroid tissue (not recorded which). The receptor source for this set is an adult man with Graves' hyperthyroidism.

This chain uses TRBV29-1 with TRBJ2-7; D is possibly TRBD1 or TRBD2 (6 bases each). CDR1 is SQVTM, CDR2 ANQGSEA, per germline. The germline V and J ends were trimmed by 1 base and 4 bases, with 20 bases remaining between them. CDR3 length: 16 residues. The CDR3 reads CSVEGGRGKVGYEQYF. The CDR3 bases are TGCAGCGTTGAAGGGGGGCGGGGTAAAGTCGGGTACGAGCAGTACTTC.

The chain links TRBV11-2 to TRBJ2-7, with a possible D match to TRBD1 (5 bases). V was cut by 2 bases and J by 2 bases, with 13 bases left in between. Per germline, CDR1 SGHAT and CDR2 FQNNGV. There are 15 residues in the CDR3. CDR3 DNA: TGTGCCAGCAGCTTAACCGACAGCGACCCCTACGAGCAGTACTTC. Translated: CASSLTDSDPYEQYF.

This sequence joins TRBV6-2 or TRBV6-3 and TRBJ1-4; D ambiguous. This CDR3 has 13 amino acids. V lost 0 bases and J lost 14, with 13 bases in between. CDR1 is MNHEY, CDR2 SVGEGT, per germline. CDR3 nucleotide sequence: TGTGCCAGCAGTTACTCGAGTCGGTTAGTGCTGTTTTTT. Protein sequence: CASSYSSRLVLFF.

This clonotype was seen repeatedly, ten times or more. The chain combines TRBV10-3 with TRBJ2-5, with D maybe TRBD2 (7 bases). The germline V gene encodes CDR1 ENHRY and CDR2 SYGVKD. This CDR3 spans 16 amino acids. Trimming shortened V by 6 bases and J by 0 bases, and 17 bases separated the two germline ends. The CDR3 DNA sequence: TGTGCCATCAGGGAAGAGGGGGAGGGCCACCAAGAGACCCAGTACTTC. This translates into CAIREEGEGHQETQYF.

This clonotype was counted at least ten times. The gene calls are TRBV12-3 or TRBV12-4 and TRBJ1-4, with D perhaps TRBD1 (5 bases). Deletions cut 6 bases from V and 8 bases from J, with 19 bases between. This CDR3 spans 15 amino acids. The CDR3 nucleotides read TGTGCCAGCAGAACCGGGACTGAAGACGGAGAAAAACTGTTTTTT. Its translation: CASRTGTEDGEKLFF.

A remark on this clonotype: A much more abundant neighbour one base away suggests this may be a read error. The chain uses TRBV7-8 and TRBJ2-2; D perhaps matches TRBD2 (5 bases). The CDR3 has 16 amino acids. Germline V CDR1 and CDR2: SGHVS, FQNEAQ. V gave up 2 bases and J gave up 5 bases, with 15 bases separating them. The CDR3 is CASSLRVESGTGELFF. The CDR3, as DNA: TGTGCCAGCAGCTTACGTGTAGAGTCGGGGACCGGGGAGCTGTTTTTT. Combining the CDR3 with reference TRBV7-8 and TRBJ2-2 gives the whole variable domain GAGVSQSPRYKVAKRGQDVALRCDPISGHVSLFWYQQALGQGPEFLTYFQNEAQLDKSGLPSDRFFAERPEGSVSTLKIQRTQQEDSAVYLCASSLRVESGTGELFFGEGSRLTVL.

This chain joins TRBV11-2 and TRBJ1-1, with TRBD1 as a possible D gene (5 bases). This CDR3 contains 12 residues. V dropped 5 bases and J dropped 8 bases, with 12 bases sitting between them. Germline assignment: CDR1 SGHAT and CDR2 FQNNGV. This CDR3 reads CASSQSGDEAFF. The CDR3 DNA reads as TGTGCCAGCAGCCAAAGTGGGGACGAAGCTTTCTTT.

This clonotype came up a few times. This may come from a read error, since a much larger clone is one base off. V usage is TRBV7-9 and J usage is TRBJ1-2, with TRBD1 as a possible D gene (5 bases). CDR1 is SEHNR, CDR2 FQNEAQ, per germline (reference sequence). The germline V and J ends were trimmed by 1 base and 6 bases, with 9 bases remaining between them. The CDR3 covers 13 residues. CDR3 nucleotides: TGTGCCAGCAGCTTAGGGACATCGGATGGCTACACCTTC. Translation: CASSLGTSDGYTF.

The rearrangement links TRBV29-1 to TRBJ1-5; 9 bases match TRBD1. The germline CDR1 and CDR2 sequences are SQVTM and ANQGSEA. V trimming: 8 bases; J trimming: 7 bases; junction bases outside the gene matches: 9. CDR3 length: 13 residues. CDR3 nucleotide sequence: TGCAGCTTAGGGACAGGGCCGAGCCAGCCCCAGCATTTT. The encoded protein is CSLGTGPSQPQHF.

The V gene is TRBV15, the J gene TRBJ2-5, with 7 bases identical to TRBD1. V shed 0 bases, J shed 5 bases, and the junction held 6 bases outside the gene matches. The germline V gene encodes CDR1 LNHNV and CDR2 YYDKDF (reference sequence). The CDR3 spans 15 residues. The CDR3: CATSRDIGQVETQYF. In DNA form, the CDR3 reads TGTGCCACCAGCAGAGATATCGGACAGGTGGAGACCCAGTACTTC. Complete variable domain (other parts from reference TRBV15 and TRBJ2-5): DAMVIQNPRYQVTQFGKPVTLSCSQTLNHNVMYWYQQKSSQAPKLLFHYYDKDFNNEADTPDNFQSRRPNTSFCFLDIRSPGLGDTAMYLCATSRDIGQVETQYFGPGTRLLVL.

This clonotype was recorded at least ten times. The CDR3: CASSLGQGVSVGYTF. The CDR3 DNA is TGTGCCAGCAGCTTAGGCCAGGGGGTATCGGTAGGCTACACCTTC. This chain uses TRBV7-2 with TRBJ1-2; 7 nucleotides match TRBD1. The V segment lost 1 base and the J segment 8 bases; nucleotides outside the gene matches: 10. Germline V gene lookup returns CDR1 SGHTA and CDR2 FQGNSA. This CDR3 is 15 amino acids long.

This clonotype was counted many times. The V and J genes are TRBV6-5 and TRBJ1-6; D remains ambiguous. CDR3 length equals 12 residues. V was clipped by 6 bases and J by 6 bases, with 6 bases between them. Germline V gives CDR1 MNHEY, CDR2 SVGAGI. The chain's CDR3 is CASRPTNSPLHF. The CDR3 bases are TGTGCCAGCAGGCCTACTAATTCACCCCTCCACTTT.

A note on this clonotype: A much larger clone lies a single base off, so this may be a read error. J is TRBJ2-7 and V is TRBV14, with D perhaps assigned TRBD1 or TRBD2 (7 bases each). Germline V gene sequence: CDR1 SGHDN, CDR2 FVKESK. Deletions cut 6 bases from V and 6 bases from J, with 24 bases between. The CDR3 has 16 amino acids. The CDR3 DNA is TGTGCCAGCAGTGAAGGTGGGAGGGGGCCGACCTGCGAGCAGTACTTC. As protein: CASSEGGRGPTCEQYF. Using reference TRBV14 and TRBJ2-7 for the parts outside the CDR3, the full variable domain is EAGVTQFPSHSVIEKGQTVTLRCDPISGHDNLYWYRRVMGKEIKFLLHFVKESKQDESGMPNNRFLAERTGGTYSTLKVQPAELEDSGVYFCASSEGGRGPTCEQYFGPGTRLTVT.

This rearrangement joins TRBV10-2 to TRBJ1-1; 8 nucleotides line up with TRBD1. Trimming cost V 0 bases and J 0 bases; bases outside gene matches: 9. CDR3 length equals 18 residues. Germline V gives CDR1 WSHSY, CDR2 SAAADI. The CDR3 here is CASSESSVRQGLNTEAFF. The CDR3 nucleotides are TGCGCCAGCAGTGAGTCAAGCGTAAGACAGGGGTTGAACACTGAAGCTTTCTTT.

In its sample, this clonotype was seen a few times. The chain links TRBV5-1 to TRBJ2-5; 9 bases line up with TRBD2. V shed 5 bases, J shed 5 bases, and the junction held 7 bases outside the gene matches. The CDR3 runs 14 residues. Germline lookup yields CDR1 SGHRS and CDR2 YFSETQ. The DNA of the CDR3 is TGCGCCAGCAGTCCTAGCGGGAACGAGGAGACCCAGTACTTC. It specifies CASSPSGNEETQYF.

V is TRBV2 and J is TRBJ1-5; D call uncertain. V gave up 4 bases and J gave up 4 bases, with 11 bases separating them. The CDR3 is 14 amino acids. CDR1 and CDR2 (germline): SNHLY, FYNNEI. CDR3 coding DNA: TGTGCCAGCAGTGCTGGGCCGGATAATCAGCCCCAGCATTTT. Translating gives CASSAGPDNQPQHF.

This clonotype came up many times. The CDR3 is CASSRTSGNTGELFF. In nucleotides, the CDR3 is TGTGCCAGTTCGCGGACTAGCGGGAACACCGGGGAGCTGTTTTTT. J is TRBJ2-2 and V is TRBV19; the match to TRBD2 covers 10 bases. Germline lookup yields CDR1 LNHDA and CDR2 SQIVND (reference sequence). J gave up 1 base and V 8 bases, and 4 bases lay outside the gene matches. The CDR3 runs to 15 residues.

This clonotype has at least ten counts. The chain carries TRBV19 and TRBJ2-7; D uncertain. Germline loops: CDR1 LNHDA, CDR2 SQIVND (reference sequence). The CDR3 spans 14 residues. Trimming removed 7 bases at V and 2 bases at J, with 15 bases between. CDR3 protein: CASTPSLGAYEQYF. In DNA form, the CDR3 reads TGTGCCAGTACCCCGAGCCTTGGGGCCTACGAGCAGTACTTC.

This clonotype was detected a few times. The chain links TRBV6-6 to TRBJ2-3, with 8 bases identical to TRBD2. The germline CDR1 and CDR2 sequences are MNHNY and SVGAGI (reference sequence). CDR3 length: 12 residues. V was clipped by 8 bases and J by 10 bases; unmatched bases: 8. The CDR3 nucleotides read TGTGCCAGCCGGGAGGGGATGTTGGCGCAGTATTTT. It is translated as CASREGMLAQYF.

Details on this clonotype: A single base separates this from a much larger clone, so it may be a read error. V usage is TRBV7-2 and J usage is TRBJ2-7; TRBD1 is a possible D gene (6 bases). Between the trimmed V and J ends, which lost 4 bases and 3 bases, there was a span of 16 bases. There are 15 residues in the CDR3. In germline, CDR1 is SGHTA, CDR2 FQGNSA. The DNA of the CDR3 is TGTGCCAGCAGCTCGGAGCGTAGGGGGAACTACGAGCAGTACTTC. Its translation is CASSSERRGNYEQYF.

The sample holds many counts of this clonotype. The chain links TRBV7-6 to TRBJ2-5, with 7 bases fitting TRBD1. V was clipped by 1 base and J by 5 bases; unmatched bases: 4. CDR1 SGHVS and CDR2 FNYEAQ come from the germline V gene. The CDR3 sequence is 14 residues long. In DNA, the CDR3 is TGTGCCAGCAGCTTAGAAAGGGGGCCGGAGACCCAGTACTTC. This codes for CASSLERGPETQYF.

A few counts support this clonotype. The J gene is TRBJ1-1, the V gene TRBV7-9; TRBD1 agrees at 10 bases. This CDR3 has 15 residues. V lost 0 bases to trimming and J lost 4 bases; unmatched junction nucleotides: 2. Looked up from germline, CDR1 is SEHNR and CDR2 is FQNEAQ (reference sequence). The CDR3 DNA sequence: TGTGCCAGCAGCTTAGCGGGACAGGGGACCACTGAAGCTTTCTTT. It specifies CASSLAGQGTTEAFF.

This clonotype occurred a few times. The rearrangement joins TRBV4-1 to TRBJ1-5, with D perhaps matching TRBD1 (5 bases). This CDR3 has 14 residues. Deletions cut 0 bases from V and 7 bases from J, with 10 bases between. CDR1 is MGHRA and CDR2 is YSYEKL in the germline V gene. The CDR3 DNA reads TGCGCCAGCAGCCAAGACAGGGTCATACAGCCCCAGCATTTT. It codes for CASSQDRVIQPQHF.

This clonotype came up many times. The gene calls are TRBV7-3 and TRBJ2-6; D is perhaps TRBD1 (5 bases). The CDR3 spans 14 residues. Between the trimmed V and J ends, which lost 7 bases and 0 bases, there was a span of 7 bases. Germline CDR1 is SGHTA and CDR2 is FQGTGA. DNA for the CDR3: TGTGCCAGCAAAGACAGCTCTGGGGCCAACGTCCTGACTTTC. Translated: CASKDSSGANVLTF.

The CDR3 sequence: CASSWALNRDRAYEQYF. The CDR3 DNA reads as TGTGCCAGCAGTTGGGCCCTGAACCGGGACAGGGCCTACGAGCAGTACTTC. The J gene is TRBJ2-7, the V gene TRBV12-3 or TRBV12-4, with 9 bases that match TRBD1. The CDR3 totals 17 residues. Losses at the gene ends were 4 bases for V and 2 bases for J; bases not matched to a gene: 12.

CDR3: CASSIDRANSPLHF. In DNA, the CDR3 is TGCGCCAGCAGTATTGACAGGGCGAATTCACCCCTCCACTTT. The rearrangement uses TRBV10-2 and TRBJ1-6; 7 nucleotides agree with TRBD1. The CDR3 runs 14 residues. Germline CDR1 is WSHSY and CDR2 is SAAADI. Trimming removed 5 bases from V and 7 bases from J; junction bases left unmatched: 5.

This clonotype has a count of ten or more. V usage is TRBV7-8 and J usage is TRBJ2-7; D could derive from TRBD1 or TRBD2 (6 bases each). The V end lost 3 bases, the J end lost 5 bases, and 14 bases lay between the germline ends. CDR3 length equals 14 residues. CDR1 is SGHVS, CDR2 FQNEAQ, per germline. The CDR3 region has the DNA TGTGCCAGCAGCTTTCTCCGGGGGCTCGACGAGCAGTACTTC. Its protein product is CASSFLRGLDEQYF.

For this clonotype: This sequence may be a read error, since a much larger clone differs from it by one base. This sequence joins TRBV7-3 and TRBJ2-7; maybe TRBD1 (5 bases). Germline lookup yields CDR1 SGHTA and CDR2 FQGTGA. CDR3 length equals 13 residues. In DNA, the CDR3 is TGTCCCAGCAGCCTAGACCCAAGGGGTGAGCAGTACTTC. Translated: CPSSLDPRGEQYF. Together with reference TRBV7-3 and TRBJ2-7, the CDR3 gives the full variable domain: GAGVSQTPSNKVTEKGKYVELRCDPISGHTALYWYRQSLGQGPEFLIYFQGTGAADDSGLPNDRFFAVRPEGSVSTLKIQRTERGDSAVYLCPSSLDPRGEQYFGPGTRLTVT.